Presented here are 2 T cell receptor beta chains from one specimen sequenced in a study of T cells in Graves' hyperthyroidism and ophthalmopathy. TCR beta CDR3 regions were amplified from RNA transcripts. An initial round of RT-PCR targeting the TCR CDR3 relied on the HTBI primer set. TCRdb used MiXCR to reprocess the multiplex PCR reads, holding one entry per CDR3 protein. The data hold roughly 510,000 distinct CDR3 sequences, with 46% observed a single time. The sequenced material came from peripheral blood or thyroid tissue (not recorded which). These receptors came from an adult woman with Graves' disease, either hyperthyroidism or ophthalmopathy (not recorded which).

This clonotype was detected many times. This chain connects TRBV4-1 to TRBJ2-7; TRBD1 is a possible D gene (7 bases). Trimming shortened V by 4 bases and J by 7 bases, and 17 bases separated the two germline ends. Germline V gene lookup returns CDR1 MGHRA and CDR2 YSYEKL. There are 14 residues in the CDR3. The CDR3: CASSPRQGGPEQYF. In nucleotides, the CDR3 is TGCGCCAGCAGCCCACGACAGGGAGGTCCTGAGCAGTACTTC.

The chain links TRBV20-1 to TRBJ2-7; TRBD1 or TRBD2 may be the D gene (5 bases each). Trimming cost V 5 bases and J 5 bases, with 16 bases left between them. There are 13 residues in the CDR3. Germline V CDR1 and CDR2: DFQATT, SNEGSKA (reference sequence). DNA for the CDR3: TGCAGTGCTGGGTCGGGGCCGGGCGACGAGCAGTACTTC. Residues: CSAGSGPGDEQYF.